The clone carrying this T cell receptor beta chain was found a few times. Its target is not known. Using immunoSEQ multiplex PCR, the repertoire was profiled, and TCRdb retains in-frame clones only, with some absent. The sample holds tens of thousands of clones, roughly 85% seen once. This specimen belongs to a study of radiotherapy plus CTLA-4 blockade in lung cancer. Study conclusions and caveats: Blood TCR clones of tumor origin expanded after radiotherapy plus ipilimumab.

Germline CDR1 reads MNHNY; CDR2 reads SVGAGI (reference sequence). The V gene end was trimmed by 6 bases and the J gene end by 2 bases; junction bases not matched to a gene: 9. The CDR3 length is 15 residues. The receptor was isolated from a human donor with non-small cell lung cancer who had a complete response to radiotherapy plus ipilimumab. V and J are TRBV6-6 and TRBJ1-2, with 7 bases matching TRBD1. Specimen: peripheral blood, collected from a patient treated with radiotherapy plus ipilimumab. The CDR3 here is CASRLDRVLNYGYTF. CDR3 coding DNA: TGTGCCAGCAGACTCGACAGGGTCCTGAACTATGGCTACACCTTC.